Included here is one T cell receptor beta chain sequence, with context. In germline, CDR1 is LNHNV, CDR2 YYDKDF (reference sequence). Trimming stripped 2 bases from V and 6 bases from J, with 17 bases between. The CDR3 contains 16 residues. The data derive from a study of blood T cell repertoires in COVID-19. Measured with immunoSEQ multiplex PCR; TCRdb has only the in-frame clones, and not every one. The table records 450,000 or so clones, approximately 91% of them present only once. The specimen was peripheral blood. This TCR was recovered from a woman in her forties with COVID-19, enrolled during active disease. The chain employs TRBV15 and TRBJ1-5; weak D call: TRBD1 (6 bases). The CDR3 DNA is TGTGCCACCAGCAGATCGGACAGTTGGGAACCTCAGCCCCAGCATTTT. Its translation: CATSRSDSWEPQPQHF.